Listed here are 22 T cell receptor beta chains from one sample, sequenced in a study of blood T cell repertoires in COVID-19 (dated by TCRdb to 2018 to 2021). Receptor amplification or capture employed the immunoSEQ multiplex PCR assay. The table comes from immuneACCESS by way of TCRdb, which keeps in-frame sequences with V and J called. Part of the clones is missing from these tables; in studies checked, under half for an unresolved V gene and the rest for unknown reasons. The sample yields approximately 65,000 clones; 70% to 80% were counted once. 15% to 20% of the sample goes to the ten largest clones. The specimen was peripheral blood. These receptors were obtained from a man in his sixties with acute or convalescent COVID-19.

This clone was seen a handful of times. The chain is built from TRBV7-9 and TRBJ2-7, with a tentative D call TRBD1 (6 bases). The germline CDR1 and CDR2 sequences are SEHNR and FQNEAQ (reference sequence). The V end was cut by 11 bases, the J end by 0 bases, with 14 bases between. This CDR3 comprises 13 residues. The CDR3 DNA sequence: TGTGCCTCTTCAGGGACACCCTCCTACGAGCAGTACTTC. Its protein product is CASSGTPSYEQYF.

The rearrangement uses TRBV16 and TRBJ2-3, with D possibly TRBD1 on 5 matching bases. There are 13 residues in the CDR3. Germline CDR1 KGHSY, CDR2 FQNENV. V was pared by 6 bases and J by 4 bases, with 11 bases between. CDR3 nucleotides: TGTGCCAGCAGACGAGACAGCTCAGATACGCAGTATTTT. This sequence encodes CASRRDSSDTQYF.

In DNA form, the CDR3 reads TGTGCCAGCAGCTTAGTAGGAGGGGTCACTGAAGCTTTCTTT. Translating it yields CASSLVGGVTEAFF. J is TRBJ1-1 and V is TRBV7-2; D perhaps matches TRBD1 (5 bases). There are 14 residues in the CDR3. From germline, CDR1 is SGHTA and CDR2 FQGNSA. Trimming took off 1 base at V and 4 bases at J, with 10 bases between the two ends.

Only one count was recorded for this clone. This CDR3 is also generated by other DNA sequences in the sample. The DNA of the CDR3 is TGTGCCAGCAGTTTATTTACCCCCGGGACTAGTGGGAGTTTCTACGAGCAGTACTTC. This gives the protein CASSLFTPGTSGSFYEQYF. V gene TRBV28 combines with J gene TRBJ2-7, with TRBD2 matching over 8 bases. In germline, CDR1 is MDHEN, CDR2 SYDVKM. The CDR3 totals 19 residues. The junction had 17 bases not matched to a gene; V was cut back by 1 base and J by 3 bases. Complete variable domain (other parts from reference TRBV28 and TRBJ2-7): DVKVTQSSRYLVKRTGEKVFLECVQDMDHENMFWYRQDPGLGLRLIYFSYDVKMKEKGDIPEGYSVSREKKERFSLILESASTNQTSMYLCASSLFTPGTSGSFYEQYFGPGTRLTVT.

This chain links TRBV29-1 with TRBJ2-7; TRBD1 is a possible D gene (5 bases). In germline, CDR1 is SQVTM, CDR2 ANQGSEA. The CDR3 consists of 13 residues. V gave up 4 bases and J gave up 3 bases, with 13 bases separating them. The CDR3 DNA reads TGCAGCGTTGTGGCAGGGCAAAGCTACGAGCAGTACTTC. Amino acids: CSVVAGQSYEQYF.

This chain links TRBV5-6 with TRBJ2-5; 11 bases map to TRBD1. V dropped 0 bases and J dropped 8; count of bases not matched to a gene: 9. Germline-derived CDR1 and CDR2 are SGHDT and YYEEEE. CDR3 size: 16 residues. The CDR3 sequence: CASSLGLRDRGITQYF. The CDR3 region has the DNA TGTGCCAGCAGCTTGGGTCTTAGGGACAGGGGGATAACCCAGTACTTC.

Points on this clone: An end of the junction differs from the germline gene, which may be a read error. The chain has TRBV7-3 and TRBJ2-3, with TRBD2 identical over 8 bases. Germline loops: CDR1 SGHTA, CDR2 FQGTGA. The CDR3 covers 14 residues. As DNA, the CDR3 is TGTGCCAGCAGCTCTCCGGGAGTAGCGGGAAGGTTGGATTTT. This gives the protein CASSSPGVAGRLDF.

The chain carries TRBV18 and TRBJ2-3; 7 bases are shared with TRBD2. The V gene end was trimmed by 3 bases and the J gene end by 4 bases; junction bases not matched to a gene: 4. From germline, CDR1 is KGHSH and CDR2 LQKENI. This CDR3 spans 14 amino acids. The CDR3 is CASSPAGVPDTQYF. CDR3 DNA: TGTGCCAGCTCACCGGCGGGGGTCCCAGATACGCAGTATTTT.

This chain links TRBV5-1 with TRBJ1-2; possible D gene TRBD1, 5 bases. Per the germline V gene, CDR1 is SGHRS and CDR2 is YFSETQ. With 4 bases removed from V and 6 bases from J, the gap between germline ends came to 16 bases. The CDR3 consists of 14 residues. The CDR3 is CASSLGGMVDGYTF. CDR3 DNA sequence: TGCGCCAGCAGCCTCGGGGGGATGGTCGATGGCTACACCTTC.

The chain has TRBV6-2 or TRBV6-3 and TRBJ2-1, with 8 nucleotides matching TRBD1. Trimming removed 2 bases from V and 10 bases from J; junction bases left unmatched: 7. The CDR3 loop spans 14 amino acids. Germline V lookup: CDR1 MNHEY, CDR2 SVGEGT. The CDR3 DNA sequence: TGTGCCAGCAGTTACCTTTCCCGACAGGGGGAGCAGTTCTTC. Protein: CASSYLSRQGEQFF.

V usage is TRBV4-1 and J usage is TRBJ1-2; D call uncertain. The CDR3 is 13 residues long. CDR1 is MGHRA and CDR2 is YSYEKL in the germline V gene. V was pared by 3 bases and J by 13 bases, with 18 bases between. The chain's CDR3 is CASSHVSGEGCTF. In nucleotides, the CDR3 is TGCGCCAGCAGCCACGTATCAGGCGAGGGATGCACCTTC.

A few counts support this clone. The chain recombines TRBV2 with TRBJ2-1; the match to TRBD1 covers 8 bases. Trimming cost V 5 bases and J 3 bases; bases outside gene matches: 6. CDR1 is SNHLY, CDR2 FYNNEI, per germline. CDR3 length equals 15 residues. CDR3: CASSPPGTGYNEQFF. The DNA of the CDR3 is TGTGCCAGCAGTCCCCCCGGGACAGGCTACAATGAGCAGTTCTTC.

V and J are TRBV2 and TRBJ2-2, with 9 bases lining up with TRBD2. The CDR3 length is 14 residues. Unmatched junction bases numbered 5, after V lost 7 bases and J lost 5 bases. Germline CDR1 and CDR2: SNHLY and FYNNEI. CDR3 amino acids: CASTRLADTGELFF. The DNA for the CDR3 is TGTGCCAGCACAAGACTAGCGGATACCGGGGAGCTGTTTTTT.

The V gene is TRBV9, the J gene TRBJ2-3, with a possible D match to TRBD2 (5 bases). This CDR3 has 15 residues. The V end was cut by 3 bases, the J end by 6 bases, with 17 bases between. Germline V CDR1 and CDR2: SGDLS, YYNGEE. The CDR3 coding sequence is TGTGCCAGCAGCGCCAGCGGAGGAAGAACCGATACGCAGTATTTT. This codes for CASSASGGRTDTQYF.

The chain joins TRBV11-2 to TRBJ1-2; possibly TRBD1 for D (6 bases). The CDR3 length is 16 residues. The ends were cut back, 5 bases at V and 3 bases at J, with 19 bases in the middle. Germline V gene lookup returns CDR1 SGHAT and CDR2 FQNNGV. The CDR3 spells CASSVAPGPGDYGYTF. CDR3 coding DNA: TGTGCCAGCAGCGTAGCCCCGGGGCCAGGGGACTATGGCTACACCTTC.

The V gene is TRBV10-3, the J gene TRBJ2-7; no firm D call. V dropped 3 bases and J dropped 2 bases, with 2 bases sitting between them. The CDR3 length is 11 residues. Germline V gene data show CDR1 as ENHRY and CDR2 as SYGVKD. The CDR3 loop is CAISDTYEQYF. The CDR3 DNA sequence: TGTGCCATCAGTGACACCTACGAGCAGTACTTC.

V and J are TRBV7-9 and TRBJ1-4; 10 bases line up with TRBD1. Germline V gene data show CDR1 as SEHNR and CDR2 as FQNEAQ (reference sequence). The CDR3 consists of 16 residues. V was pared by 4 bases and J by 6 bases, with 8 bases of the junction left unmatched. The CDR3 DNA reads TGTGCCAGCAGCTACCGAGGGGGACAGGGGTATGAAAAACTGTTTTTT. This gives the protein CASSYRGGQGYEKLFF.

The chain recombines TRBV24-1 with TRBJ2-6; 11 nucleotides align to TRBD2. The V segment lost 2 bases and the J segment 0 bases; nucleotides outside the gene matches: 5. This CDR3 has 19 amino acids. The germline V gene has CDR1 KGHDR and CDR2 SFDVKD. As DNA, the CDR3 is TGTGCCACCAGTGATTCAGGGACTAGCGGCAGCTCTGGGGCCAACGTCCTGACTTTC. This encodes CATSDSGTSGSSGANVLTF.

This chain uses TRBV24-1 with TRBJ2-4; 9 nucleotides line up with TRBD1. The CDR3 loop spans 15 amino acids. The V gene's germline CDR1 is KGHDR and CDR2 SFDVKD. V shed 4 bases, J shed 8 bases, and the junction held 8 bases outside the gene matches. DNA of the CDR3: TGTGCCACCAGTGACCCCGGACAGGGGTGGGACATTCAGTACTTC. Its translation: CATSDPGQGWDIQYF.

The rearrangement links TRBV5-6 to TRBJ1-3; unclear D gene. Germline CDR1 is SGHDT and CDR2 is YYEEEE. The germline V and J ends were trimmed by 0 bases and 4 bases, with 11 bases remaining between them. This CDR3 region has 15 residues. The CDR3, as DNA: TGTGCCAGCAGCTTGGACACGGGGAGGGGAAACACCATATATTTT. It specifies CASSLDTGRGNTIYF.

The genes are TRBV6-5 and TRBJ1-2; 10 nucleotides match TRBD1. The CDR3 runs 14 residues. The trim removed 6 bases at V and 8 bases at J, leaving 9 bases unmatched. Germline lookup yields CDR1 MNHEY and CDR2 SVGAGI. The CDR3 here is CASRVDRGPVGYTF. CDR3 nucleotide sequence: TGTGCCAGCAGAGTCGACAGGGGGCCAGTAGGCTACACCTTC.

The V and J genes are TRBV5-1 and TRBJ2-2, with 7 bases fitting TRBD2. Germline-derived CDR1 and CDR2 are SGHRS and YFSETQ. The junction had 1 base not matched to a gene; V was cut back by 4 bases and J by 1 base. The length of the CDR3 is 14 residues. The CDR3 DNA is TGCGCCAGCAGCCCTAGCGGGAACACCGGGGAGCTGTTTTTT. It is translated as CASSPSGNTGELFF.